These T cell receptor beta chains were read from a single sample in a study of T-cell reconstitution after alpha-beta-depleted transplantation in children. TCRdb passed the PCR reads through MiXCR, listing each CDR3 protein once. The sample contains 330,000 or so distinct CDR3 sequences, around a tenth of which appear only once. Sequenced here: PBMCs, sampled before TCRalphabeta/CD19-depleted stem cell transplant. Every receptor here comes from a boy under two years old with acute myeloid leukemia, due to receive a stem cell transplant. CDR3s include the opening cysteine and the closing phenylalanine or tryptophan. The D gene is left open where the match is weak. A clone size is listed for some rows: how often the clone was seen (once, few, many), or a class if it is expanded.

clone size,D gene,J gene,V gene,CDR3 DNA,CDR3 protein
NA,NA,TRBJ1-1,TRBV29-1,TGCAGCGTCCAAACACTGAACACTGAAGCTTTCTTT,CSVQTLNTEAFF
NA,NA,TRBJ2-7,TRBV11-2,TGTGCCAGCAGCGTAGGAAGGGTTTCGGAGCAGTACTTC,CASSVGRVSEQYF
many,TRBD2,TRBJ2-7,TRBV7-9,TGTGCCAGCAGCGCAATCAGCGGGAGCGTGGTCTACGAGCAGTACTTC,CASSAISGSVVYEQYF
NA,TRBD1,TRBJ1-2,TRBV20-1,TGCAGTGCTAGCCCGGGACAGGTCCTCCTCTATGGCTACACCTTC,CSASPGQVLLYGYTF
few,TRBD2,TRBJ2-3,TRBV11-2,TGTGCCAGCAGCCCTCCGGGACTAGCGGGGGGAGGCCGCACAGATACGCAGTATTTT,CASSPPGLAGGGRTDTQYF
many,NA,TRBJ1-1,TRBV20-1,TGCAGTGCCATAGAGGGGGTAGATTTGAATGAAGCTTTCTTT,CSAIEGVDLNEAFF
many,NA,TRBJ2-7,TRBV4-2,TGTGCCAGCAGCCAGCCCGGCATCGAGCAGTACTTC,CASSQPGIEQYF
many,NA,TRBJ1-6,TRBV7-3,TGTGCCAGCAGCTCGGGGACGGGTAATTCACCCCTCCACTTT,CASSSGTGNSPLHF
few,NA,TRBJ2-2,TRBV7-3,TGTGCCAGCAGCCCACTCGTGACCGGGGAGCTGTTTTTT,CASSPLVTGELFF
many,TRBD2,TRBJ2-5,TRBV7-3,TGTGCCAGCAGCTTAACGAAAGTAGCGGGATGGGGAAAAGAGACCCAGTACTTC,CASSLTKVAGWGKETQYF
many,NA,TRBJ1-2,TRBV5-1,TGCGCCAGCAGCTACTCCAGCGCTAACTATGGCTACACCTTC,CASSYSSANYGYTF
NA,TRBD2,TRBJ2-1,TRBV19,TGTGCCAGTAGTAGACGGACTAGCGGGTGGGATGAGCAGTTCTTC,CASSRRTSGWDEQFF
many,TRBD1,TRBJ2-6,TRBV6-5,TGTGCCAGCAGTTACCTTGGGACAGGGGTGCGGGGAGGGGCCAACGTCCTGACTTTC,CASSYLGTGVRGGANVLTF
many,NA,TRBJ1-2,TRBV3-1,TGTGCCAGCAGCCAAGGGTTTGCAGGTCACGCCTATGGCTACACCTTC,CASSQGFAGHAYGYTF
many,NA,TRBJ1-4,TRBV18,TGTGCCAGCTCACCACGTATACAGGGAGGTGAAAAACTGTTTTTT,CASSPRIQGGEKLFF
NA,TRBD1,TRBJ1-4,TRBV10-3,TGTGCCATCAGTGAGGGTGGGGACAGTAATGAAAAACTGTTTTTT,CAISEGGDSNEKLFF
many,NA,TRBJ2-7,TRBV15,TGTGCCACCAGCATACGATCCCGGAGGGCCAGGGTCTCCTACGAGCAGTACTTC,CATSIRSRRARVSYEQYF
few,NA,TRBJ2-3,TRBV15,TGTGCCACCAGCAGAGATGGGATAGCCACAGATACGCAGTATTTT,CATSRDGIATDTQYF
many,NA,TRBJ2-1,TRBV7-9,TGTGCCAGCAGCTTTATTTCCAGCGAAACGAATGAGCAGTTCTTC,CASSFISSETNEQFF
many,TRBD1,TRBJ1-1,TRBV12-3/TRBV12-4,TGTGCCAGCAGTTTCTTGAAATGGACAGGCCTGAACACTGAAGCTTTCTTT,CASSFLKWTGLNTEAFF